Listed below are T cell receptor beta chains from one sample, sequenced in a study of blood T cell repertoires in COVID-19. Some clones are missing from TCRdb's copy, which holds only in-frame ones; the method was immunoSEQ multiplex PCR. The data contain approximately 94,000 clones, around four fifths of them singletons. The sequenced sample was peripheral blood. These receptors were taken from a man aged 45-65 years with active or convalescent COVID-19. Both conserved end residues are part of each CDR3. Fields, in order: D gene, V gene, J gene, CDR3 protein. D genes are given only for firm matches.

>.|TRBV11-3|TRBJ1-3
CASSTGALSGNTIYF
>TRBD1|TRBV18|TRBJ1-2
CASSGQDYGYTF
>.|TRBV28|TRBJ1-2
CASNNNYGYTF
>.|TRBV27|TRBJ1-3
CASSLRGPLEGNTIYF
>TRBD1|TRBV15|TRBJ2-1
CATSRDPGQHNEQFF
>.|TRBV6-5|TRBJ2-7
CATSGETAEQYF
>TRBD1|TRBV28|TRBJ2-7
CATLQGAGSYEQYF
>.|TRBV9|TRBJ1-5
CASSPRPANQPQHF
>.|TRBV28|TRBJ1-4
CASSPLTTNEKLFF
>.|TRBV7-2|TRBJ1-2
CASSRSPGYYGYTF
>.|TRBV11-3|TRBJ2-1
CASSLAYNEQFF
>.|TRBV3-1/TRBV3-2|TRBJ2-7
CASSQEVSEQYF
>.|TRBV27|TRBJ2-3
CASTPGDPSTDTQYF
>TRBD1|TRBV24-1|TRBJ2-3
CATSDFGQGADTQYF
>.|TRBV18|TRBJ2-7
CASSPPIPGDGEQYF
>.|TRBV24-1|TRBJ2-3
CATSDSTLGTSTDTQYF
>.|TRBV5-1|TRBJ2-1
CASSLGQGRDEQFF
>.|TRBV12-3/TRBV12-4|TRBJ1-2
CASSGDRLSGYTF
>.|TRBV6-5|TRBJ2-2
CASFVAPTNTGELFF
>TRBD2|TRBV7-2|TRBJ2-7
CASSPRLAGDEQYF
>.|TRBV7-3|TRBJ1-6
CASSLERTDNSPLHF
>.|TRBV29-1|TRBJ2-7
CSVELGGVSYEQYF
>TRBD2|TRBV19|TRBJ2-2
CASSMISGSRGGELFF
>.|TRBV5-1|TRBJ2-2
CASSLDGRGTGELFF
>TRBD2|TRBV5-4|TRBJ2-3
CASSLRSGRPDTQYF
>.|TRBV12-3/TRBV12-4|TRBJ1-2
CASTPAGGSGYTF
>TRBD2|TRBV20-1|TRBJ2-7
CSASPLGGDEQYF
>.|TRBV21-1|TRBJ2-3
CASSKVPFSGISRGDTQYF
>TRBD1|TRBV7-3|TRBJ1-1
CASSTNRGVDLFF
>TRBD1|TRBV2|TRBJ1-5
CASRRQGGNQPQHF
>.|TRBV18|TRBJ1-3
CASSPEGVQPGNTIYF
>.|TRBV5-1|TRBJ1-1
CASSLDTRNTEAFF
>TRBD1|TRBV7-2|TRBJ2-3
CASSLPGGADTQYF
>TRBD2|TRBV19|TRBJ2-6
CASSATSGRASGANVLTF
>.|TRBV7-8|TRBJ2-1
CASSPPESSNEQFF
>.|TRBV2|TRBJ2-5
CASTASRETQYF
>.|TRBV6-5|TRBJ1-5
CASSYSAGSHQPQHF
>.|TRBV6-5|TRBJ2-7
CASSYSVQNEQYF
>.|TRBV2|TRBJ1-4
CASRQFNEKLFF
>.|TRBV4-1|TRBJ1-5
CASSSGWRVSNQPQHF
>TRBD2|TRBV19|TRBJ2-2
CASSMGRGGDTGELFF
>TRBD2|TRBV5-1|TRBJ2-4
CASSLEAGAANIQYF
>TRBD2|TRBV27|TRBJ2-3
CASSLQLAGGGDTQYF
>TRBD1|TRBV29-1|TRBJ1-5
CSVSGTGDQPQHF
>TRBD1|TRBV3-1/TRBV3-2|TRBJ2-2
CASTGGMGTGELFF
>.|TRBV3-1/TRBV3-2|TRBJ2-7
CASSPTGISYEQYF
>.|TRBV28|TRBJ1-4
CASSHHPTGDVEKLFF
>TRBD1|TRBV6-2/TRBV6-3|TRBJ2-2
CASSPYRGTGELFF
>.|TRBV3-1/TRBV3-2|TRBJ1-4
CASSQVHSAGEKLFF
>TRBD1|TRBV4-1|TRBJ1-1
CASSQPTGGRAEAFF
>.|TRBV3-1/TRBV3-2|TRBJ1-1
CASSRPGVKTEAFF
>TRBD1|TRBV2|TRBJ2-4
CASRTGGWGNIQYF
>TRBD2|TRBV18|TRBJ2-7
CASSPPSGRVAYEQYF
>TRBD1|TRBV19|TRBJ1-2
CASSIVQGDYGYTF
>.|TRBV7-2|TRBJ2-3
CASSLGLTSTDTQYF
>TRBD1|TRBV29-1|TRBJ1-1
CSGGDRDAFF
>TRBD1|TRBV5-1|TRBJ2-2
CASSPGTGANTGELFF
>TRBD1|TRBV19|TRBJ1-1
CASSMYGTGLDTEAFF
>TRBD2|TRBV11-3|TRBJ2-1
CASSSPTSGGQKVDEQFF
>TRBD1|TRBV2|TRBJ2-6
CASRVTGGAGANVLTF